Sequencing of this T cell receptor beta chain was carried out in a study of spatial heterogeneity in lung cancer. This clonotype was seen more than once but under ten times. TCRdb independently ran MiXCR on the 5' RACE reads; one entry per CDR3 protein. The data contain over 95,000 distinct CDR3 sequences, 10% to 12% of them singletons. Germline CDR1 and CDR2: KGHDR and SFDVKD. The CDR3 loop spans 15 amino acids. Trimming took off 4 bases at V and 1 base at J, with 12 bases between the two ends. Time point defined: blood at routine non-recurrence follow-up after resection. This specimen consisted of PBMCs, obtained at follow-up. The clonotype originates from a female donor with early-stage non-small cell lung cancer. The chain recombines TRBV24-1 with TRBJ2-5, with TRBD1 as a possible D gene (5 bases). The CDR3 protein is CATSDTTGTQETQYF. DNA for the CDR3: TGTGCCACCAGTGACACAACAGGAACCCAAGAGACCCAGTACTTC.